Following are 29 T cell receptor beta chains from one sample sequenced in a study of cytomegalovirus exposure and HLA in healthy donors. The PCR was carried out with 60 Vbeta primers and 13 Jbeta primers. Assay used: immunoSEQ multiplex PCR; TCRdb lists only in-frame clones, some missing. This table holds 200,000 or so clones, just under 80% found once. Input material: PBMCs. These receptor sequences come from a woman in her twenties or thirties in good health and CMV-seropositive.

The chain links TRBV4-1 to TRBJ2-7; 7 nucleotides agree with TRBD1. The length of the CDR3 is 15 residues. The V segment lost 3 bases and the J segment 10 bases; nucleotides outside the gene matches: 15. Germline lookup yields CDR1 MGHRA and CDR2 YSYEKL. The CDR3 region is CASSHTFLDRARQYF. The CDR3 region has the DNA TGCGCCAGCAGCCACACATTCCTCGACAGGGCTCGTCAGTACTTC.

The chain uses TRBV4-2 and TRBJ2-5, with TRBD1 identical over 7 bases. V lost 6 bases, J lost 1 base, and 5 bases stayed unmatched. This CDR3 is 14 amino acids long. CDR1 LGHNA and CDR2 YNFKEQ come from the germline V gene. The DNA for the CDR3 is TGTGCCAGCAGGCTCGACAGGGCCCAAGAGACCCAGTACTTC. Translation: CASRLDRAQETQYF.

The chain couples TRBV7-8 to TRBJ1-1, with D perhaps TRBD1 (6 bases). V was shortened by 2 bases and J by 5 bases, with 12 bases between the two germline ends. Germline V lookup: CDR1 SGHVS, CDR2 FQNEAQ. The CDR3 is made up of 14 amino acids. CDR3 sequence reads: CASSLTGSGTEAFF. The DNA of the CDR3 is TGTGCCAGCAGCTTAACAGGGTCAGGAACTGAAGCTTTCTTT.

The chain couples TRBV14 to TRBJ1-2; TRBD1 is a possible D gene (5 bases). CDR3 length equals 12 residues. The ends were cut back, 0 bases at V and 7 bases at J, with 6 bases in the middle. Germline V gene sequence: CDR1 SGHDN, CDR2 FVKESK. The CDR3 region is CASSQDRVGYTF. The CDR3 DNA sequence: TGTGCCAGCAGCCAAGACAGGGTTGGCTACACCTTC.

This clone came up a few times. Other nucleotide sequences in the sample specify the same CDR3. The genes are TRBV27 and TRBJ2-5; 7 bases line up with TRBD1. The CDR3 is 14 amino acids. J was trimmed by 1 base and V by 5 bases; bases with no gene match: 4. From germline, CDR1 is MNHEY and CDR2 SMNVEV (reference sequence). Here the CDR3 DNA reads TGTGCCAGCAGTAACAGGGGTGGCCAAGAGACCCAGTACTTC. It codes for CASSNRGGQETQYF.

The gene calls are TRBV4-2 and TRBJ1-2, with TRBD1 matching 7 bases. The CDR3 has 15 residues. After removal of 1 base from V and 6 bases from J, the junction contained 8 bases not matched to a gene. Germline V gene lookup returns CDR1 LGHNA and CDR2 YNFKEQ. The CDR3, as DNA: TGTGCCAGCAGCCAAGGGGTCCAGACAGGGCATGGCTACACCTTC. Its protein is CASSQGVQTGHGYTF.

This clone was counted once. The chain uses TRBV28 and TRBJ1-2; 9 bases are shared with TRBD1. Germline CDR1 MDHEN, CDR2 SYDVKM. The V segment lost 3 bases and the J segment 4 bases; nucleotides outside the gene matches: 12. The CDR3 runs to 17 residues. Here the CDR3 DNA reads TGTGCCAGCAGTTTGGGAACCGGGACAGGGAAGGGCTATGGCTACACCTTC. Protein sequence: CASSLGTGTGKGYGYTF.

V usage is TRBV10-3 and J usage is TRBJ2-1; 12 positions agree with TRBD2. This CDR3 is 15 amino acids long. In germline, CDR1 is ENHRY, CDR2 SYGVKD. V shed 6 bases and J 7 bases; nucleotides not matched to a gene: 7. Here the CDR3 DNA reads TGTGCCATCAGGTACCTAGCGGGAGGGAAAAATGAGCAGTTCTTC. It codes for CAIRYLAGGKNEQFF.

The rearrangement uses TRBV7-2 and TRBJ1-2; perhaps TRBD1 as D (6 bases). This CDR3 has 15 amino acids. Looked up from germline, CDR1 is SGHTA and CDR2 is FQGNSA. Trimming took 4 bases from V and 6 from J, leaving 18 bases between them. The CDR3 DNA reads as TGTGCCAGCAGCTCCGATGTACAGGGAAGGGATGGCTACACCTTC. It is translated as CASSSDVQGRDGYTF.

The gene calls are TRBV5-4 and TRBJ2-5, with a tentative D call TRBD2 (5 bases). Germline V CDR1 and CDR2: SGHNT, YYREEE (reference sequence). V dropped 0 bases and J dropped 7 bases, with 19 bases sitting between them. This CDR3 has 16 residues. The CDR3 is CASSLALNPSEGTQYF. CDR3 sequence (DNA): TGTGCCAGCAGCTTGGCCCTTAACCCGAGCGAGGGGACCCAGTACTTC. The whole variable domain, filled in from reference TRBV5-4 and TRBJ2-5, reads ETGVTQSPTHLIKTRGQQVTLRCSSQSGHNTVSWYQQALGQGPQFIFQYYREEENGRGNFPPRFSGLQFPNYSSELNVNALELDDSALYLCASSLALNPSEGTQYFGPGTRLLVL.

This sequence joins TRBV5-1 and TRBJ2-7; 9 positions match TRBD1. The V gene's germline CDR1 is SGHRS and CDR2 YFSETQ. Trimming at V came to 1 base and at J to 6 bases, leaving 11 bases not matched to a gene. The CDR3 spans 16 residues. CDR3 region: CASSLFGGQGTSEQYF. The CDR3 DNA reads TGCGCCAGCAGCTTGTTCGGGGGACAGGGTACCTCCGAGCAGTACTTC.

The chain couples TRBV2 to TRBJ2-3, with D hard to call. This CDR3 has 13 residues. The germline V gene encodes CDR1 SNHLY and CDR2 FYNNEI. The ends were cut back, 2 bases at V and 8 bases at J, with 11 bases in the middle. The CDR3 region has the DNA TGTGCCAGCAGTGAATCTACCTCGGGTACGCAGTATTTT. Protein sequence: CASSESTSGTQYF.

The gene calls are TRBV5-1 and TRBJ1-1, with 9 bases that match TRBD1. This CDR3 has 14 residues. Germline CDR1 reads SGHRS; CDR2 reads YFSETQ. Trimming cost V 4 bases and J 2 bases; bases outside gene matches: 3. The CDR3 is CASSVGQGNTEAFF. As DNA, the CDR3 is TGCGCCAGCAGCGTGGGACAGGGAAACACTGAAGCTTTCTTT.

This clone was counted between two and nine times. The rearrangement links TRBV4-1 to TRBJ2-7, with a possible D match to TRBD2 (7 bases). V lost 1 base and J 9 bases, leaving 16 bases between the germline ends. CDR3 length: 14 residues. Per the germline V gene, CDR1 is MGHRA and CDR2 is YSYEKL. As DNA, the CDR3 is TGCGCCAGCAGCCAAGGGGTCGGGGGGCAGGTGCAGTACTTC. It yields the protein CASSQGVGGQVQYF.

CDR3 sequence (DNA): TGTGCCAGCAGCCGAGTGGGGAGGGGCCCCCAGCATTTT. It encodes CASSRVGRGPQHF. The genes are TRBV9 and TRBJ1-5; D possibly corresponds to TRBD1 (5 bases). Trimming took 4 bases from V and 10 from J, leaving 15 bases between them. Germline CDR1 reads SGDLS; CDR2 reads YYNGEE. The CDR3 contains 13 residues.

The CDR3 spells CASSLMGRGQDTEAFF. CDR3 DNA: TGCGCCAGCAGCTTGATGGGTAGGGGGCAGGACACTGAAGCTTTCTTT. V is TRBV5-1 and J is TRBJ1-1, with 7 bases aligning to TRBD1. Germline V lookup: CDR1 SGHRS, CDR2 YFSETQ. CDR3 length: 16 amino acids. J lost 3 bases, V lost 1 base, and 9 bases had no gene match.

This chain uses TRBV6-1 with TRBJ1-1; D remains unclear. Germline-derived CDR1 and CDR2 are MNHNS and SASEGT. This CDR3 spans 11 amino acids. V was cut by 7 bases and J by 5 bases, with 8 bases left in between. CDR3 residues: CASTRGTEAFF. CDR3 sequence (DNA): TGTGCCAGCACCAGAGGGACTGAAGCTTTCTTT.

The V gene is TRBV27, the J gene TRBJ2-2; 7 nucleotides align to TRBD1. Germline V gene lookup returns CDR1 MNHEY and CDR2 SMNVEV (reference sequence). Losses at the gene ends were 3 bases for V and 5 bases for J; bases not matched to a gene: 6. The CDR3 runs to 15 residues. Here the CDR3 DNA reads TGTGCCAGCAGTTTGACAGGGAAAGGAACCGGGGAGCTGTTTTTT. Its protein is CASSLTGKGTGELFF.

This clone was seen only a few times. The chain is built from TRBV15 and TRBJ2-1; no reliable D call. The germline V gene encodes CDR1 LNHNV and CDR2 YYDKDF (reference sequence). The V and J ends lost 0 bases and 0 bases respectively, with 21 bases between them. The CDR3 contains 20 residues. This chain's CDR3 is CATSRDESVSQAFSYNEQFF. Here the CDR3 DNA reads TGTGCCACCAGCAGAGATGAGTCGGTATCGCAGGCCTTCTCCTACAATGAGCAGTTCTTC. The full variable domain, rest sourced from reference TRBV15 and TRBJ2-1, is DAMVIQNPRYQVTQFGKPVTLSCSQTLNHNVMYWYQQKSSQAPKLLFHYYDKDFNNEADTPDNFQSRRPNTSFCFLDIRSPGLGDTAMYLCATSRDESVSQAFSYNEQFFGPGTRLTVL.

A single count supports this clone. The chain employs TRBV19 and TRBJ2-7; 11 bases match TRBD2. CDR1 and CDR2 from the germline V gene are LNHDA and SQIVND (reference sequence). The trim removed 5 bases at V and 3 bases at J, leaving 9 bases unmatched. This CDR3 is built from 16 residues. Here the CDR3 DNA reads TGTGCCAGTAGTTCCCGTCCTAGCGGGGGGTTCTACGAGCAGTACTTC. It codes for CASSSRPSGGFYEQYF.

This clone was recorded once. This chain uses TRBV28 with TRBJ1-3, with D possibly TRBD1 on 5 matching bases. Per the germline V gene, CDR1 is MDHEN and CDR2 is SYDVKM. With 6 bases removed from V and 3 bases from J, the gap between germline ends came to 18 bases. The CDR3 sequence is 16 residues long. The DNA of the CDR3 is TGTGCCAGCAGAAATCTGGGGACTCTAAGTGGAAACACCATATATTTT. Protein product: CASRNLGTLSGNTIYF.

The rearrangement joins TRBV9 to TRBJ1-2; D is ambiguous. V gave up 4 bases and J gave up 4 bases, with 11 bases separating them. The germline gives CDR1 SGDLS, CDR2 YYNGEE. CDR3 length: 13 amino acids. The CDR3 nucleotides are TGTGCCAGCAGCCCTCCCCTGGCCTATGGCTACACCTTC. Its translation is CASSPPLAYGYTF.

The chain links TRBV11-2 to TRBJ1-2; D unclear. The germline CDR1 and CDR2 sequences are SGHAT and FQNNGV. The CDR3 spans 16 residues. Between the trimmed V and J ends, which lost 0 bases and 5 bases, there was a span of 16 bases. CDR3 sequence reads: CASSLEGGSRQYGYTF. The CDR3 coding sequence is TGTGCCAGCAGCTTAGAAGGCGGTTCTCGTCAGTATGGCTACACCTTC.

Points on this clone: Other DNA sequences in this sample translate to the same CDR3. The V gene is TRBV5-6, the J gene TRBJ1-1, with D uncertain. Germline loops: CDR1 SGHDT, CDR2 YYEEEE. The CDR3 sequence is 17 residues long. V was clipped by 4 bases and J by 11 bases, with 30 bases between them. The CDR3 protein is CASSPTFQGPGWEVAFF. CDR3 coding DNA: TGTGCCAGCAGCCCTACTTTCCAAGGGCCAGGATGGGAGGTTGCTTTCTTT.

The V and J genes are TRBV9 and TRBJ2-3, with a weak D call TRBD1 (6 bases). Trimming stripped 0 bases from V and 4 bases from J, with 12 bases between. From germline, CDR1 is SGDLS and CDR2 YYNGEE. The CDR3 contains 15 residues. The CDR3 region is CASSVVGGEADTQYF. CDR3 bases: TGTGCCAGCAGCGTAGTAGGGGGTGAAGCAGATACGCAGTATTTT. The full variable domain, in which reference TRBV9 and TRBJ2-3 provide the parts outside the CDR3, is DSGVTQTPKHLITATGQRVTLRCSPRSGDLSVYWYQQSLDQGLQFLIQYYNGEERAKGNILERFSAQQFPDLHSELNLSSLELGDSALYFCASSVVGGEADTQYFGPGTRLTVL.

The chain recombines TRBV15 with TRBJ2-7; 11 bases are a match to TRBD2. Germline trimming cut 0 bases from V and 0 bases from J; bases unmatched to any gene: 4. The length of the CDR3 is 17 residues. The germline CDR1 and CDR2 sequences are LNHNV and YYDKDF (reference sequence). For the CDR3, the DNA is TGTGCCACCAGCAGAGATGGACTAGCGGGCCTCTCCTACGAGCAGTACTTC. As protein: CATSRDGLAGLSYEQYF.

This clone appeared once. The chain couples TRBV20-1 to TRBJ2-3, with 9 bases that match TRBD2. Germline CDR1 reads DFQATT; CDR2 reads SNEGSKA (reference sequence). The CDR3 is 11 amino acids. The CDR3 sequence: CTSGMGDTQYF. CDR3 DNA: TGCACTAGCGGGATGGGAGATACGCAGTATTTT.

The J gene is TRBJ2-3, the V gene TRBV19, with TRBD2 identical over 9 bases. The CDR3 runs 14 residues. The germline V gene has CDR1 LNHDA and CDR2 SQIVND (reference sequence). V was clipped by 5 bases and J by 6 bases; unmatched bases: 6. This CDR3 is CASSSLAGWDTQYF. In DNA form, the CDR3 reads TGTGCCAGTAGTTCCCTAGCGGGGTGGGATACGCAGTATTTT.

The rearrangement joins TRBV27 to TRBJ2-7; 8 nucleotides line up with TRBD2. J lost 2 bases, V lost 5 bases, and 11 bases had no gene match. CDR3 length: 16 amino acids. CDR1 and CDR2 from the germline V gene are MNHEY and SMNVEV (reference sequence). The CDR3 sequence is CASSLYSGALPYEQYF. CDR3 sequence (DNA): TGTGCCAGCAGTCTCTATAGCGGGGCCCTTCCCTACGAGCAGTACTTC.